This paragraph reports one TCR beta chain. Its matching antigen is unknown. The sample's treatment: around 19 received Ad26.COV2.S at low or high dose, single or two shots; a few received placebo; per-sample allocation not given. Each sample was drawn 63 days after the first injection (of vaccine or placebo). This Boston cohort included adults aged 18-55 years. Clones were read by immunoSEQ multiplex PCR, and TCRdb kept only the in-frame ones, dropping some. Seen here are 400,000 to 500,000 clones, 75% to 90% observed once, and the top ten hold approximately 2.5%. V shed 4 bases and J shed 4 bases, with 15 bases lying between them. The V gene's germline CDR1 is SGHRS and CDR2 YFSETQ. The CDR3 totals 14 residues. The data were obtained in a study of Ad26.COV2.S vaccination and SARS-CoV-2 variants. On the study more broadly: By the intramuscular route, Ad26.COV2.S was given once, or twice 56 days apart.

Study observations and caveats: Vaccinees and placebo recipients showed similar non-spike TCR breadth.

Material: peripheral blood, obtained in a trial of Ad26.COV2.S vaccine versus placebo. The TCR originated in a person aged 18 to 59 who received the Ad26.COV2.S COVID-19 vaccine or a placebo. V gene TRBV5-1 combines with J gene TRBJ2-7; a possible D gene is TRBD2 (6 bases). Here the CDR3 DNA reads TGCGCCAGCAGCCGGGGGACTGGACCTTACGAGCAGTACGTC. Amino acid sequence: CASSRGTGPYEQYV.